Shown below are 26 T cell receptor beta chains from a single sample sequenced in a study of T cell responses to AZD1222 COVID-19 vaccine. Sequenced by immunoSEQ multiplex PCR; TCRdb stores in-frame clones only, minus some. The table records tens of thousands of clones, about 85% of them present only once. The source was peripheral blood, collected on day 0 of AZD1222 vaccination. The receptors originated from an adult in good health.

This chain connects TRBV29-1 to TRBJ1-1; D gene uncertain. The CDR3 contains 10 residues. In germline, CDR1 is SQVTM, CDR2 ANQGSEA. The V end was cut by 5 bases, the J end by 5 bases, with 6 bases between. The CDR3 DNA follows: TGCAGCGTTCACCATACTGAAGCTTTCTTT. Translated: CSVHHTEAFF.

The chain uses TRBV9 and TRBJ1-2; 8 nucleotides line up with TRBD1. Per germline, CDR1 SGDLS and CDR2 YYNGEE. The CDR3 extends over 14 amino acids. V lost 3 bases, J lost 6 bases, and 7 bases stayed unmatched. CDR3 sequence: CASSADRGRNGYTF. The DNA of the CDR3 is TGTGCCAGCAGCGCCGACAGGGGAAGGAATGGCTACACCTTC.

The gene calls are TRBV7-9 and TRBJ1-1; 8 bases fit TRBD1. V shed 8 bases and J 4 bases; nucleotides not matched to a gene: 9. This CDR3 contains 14 residues. Germline V gene lookup returns CDR1 SEHNR and CDR2 FQNEAQ (reference sequence). The CDR3 bases are TGTGCCAGCGCTGTGGGGCAGGGGGCCACTGAAGCTTTCTTT. Translation: CASAVGQGATEAFF.

The gene calls are TRBV5-6 and TRBJ1-4, with D perhaps matching TRBD1 (5 bases). Trimming removed 4 bases from V and 7 bases from J, with 23 bases in between. Germline V CDR1 and CDR2: SGHDT, YYEEEE. This CDR3 comprises 17 residues. As DNA, the CDR3 is TGTGCCAGCAGCCTCGGTTGGGCAGGGAGGGTTGGTGAAAAACTGTTTTTT. The encoded protein is CASSLGWAGRVGEKLFF.

The rearrangement links TRBV9 to TRBJ1-4; 8 nucleotides line up with TRBD1. J lost 7 bases, V lost 4 bases, and 9 bases had no gene match. Germline V gene lookup returns CDR1 SGDLS and CDR2 YYNGEE. This CDR3 has 15 residues. The CDR3 loop reads CASSSAGTGVEKLFF. The CDR3 DNA reads as TGTGCCAGCAGCTCAGCCGGGACAGGTGTTGAAAAACTGTTTTTT.

This chain links TRBV6-5 with TRBJ1-1; D is ambiguous. This CDR3 is 13 amino acids long. V lost 8 bases and J 6 bases, leaving 16 bases between the germline ends. CDR1 and CDR2 from the germline V gene are MNHEY and SVGAGI. CDR3 protein: CASRPAAGSEAFF. CDR3 coding DNA: TGTGCCAGCCGCCCGGCGGCTGGATCTGAAGCTTTCTTT.

This sequence joins TRBV18 and TRBJ1-1; no definite D call. Trimming pared 3 bases from V and 2 bases from J, leaving 10 bases between. Germline V gives CDR1 KGHSH, CDR2 LQKENI. This CDR3 spans 14 amino acids. CDR3 coding DNA: TGTGCCAGCTCACCCAAAATCCTAAACACTGAAGCTTTCTTT. Its protein product is CASSPKILNTEAFF.

This chain joins TRBV10-3 and TRBJ2-1; D call uncertain. This CDR3 is 17 amino acids long. Per germline, CDR1 ENHRY and CDR2 SYGVKD. Trimming cost V 0 bases and J 0 bases, with 12 bases left between them. CDR3: CAISESALVPSYNEQFF. For the CDR3, the DNA is TGTGCCATCAGTGAGTCGGCGCTAGTTCCCTCCTACAATGAGCAGTTCTTC.

The chain recombines TRBV27 with TRBJ1-5, with D perhaps matching TRBD1 (6 bases). CDR3 length: 13 residues. Deletions cut 8 bases from V and 7 bases from J, with 15 bases between. The V gene's germline CDR1 is MNHEY and CDR2 SMNVEV (reference sequence). The CDR3 sequence is CASSYGQQQPQHF. The CDR3 DNA is TGTGCCAGCTCCTACGGACAGCAACAGCCCCAGCATTTT.

CDR3 loop: CASSSGTGDYQPQHF. In DNA, the CDR3 is TGTGCCAGCAGCTCGGGGACAGGGGACTATCAGCCCCAGCATTTT. This chain links TRBV7-8 with TRBJ1-5; 10 bases are a match to TRBD1. The length of the CDR3 is 15 residues. CDR1 is SGHVS, CDR2 FQNEAQ, per germline. V gave up 4 bases and J gave up 5 bases; unmatched junction bases: 5.

The chain is built from TRBV18 and TRBJ1-5, with a possible D match to TRBD1 (5 bases). CDR3 length: 16 residues. Trimming took 0 bases from V and 1 from J, leaving 10 bases between them. Germline CDR1 and CDR2: KGHSH and LQKENI. CDR3 bases: TGTGCCAGCTCACCACCGGCAGGGACGAGCAATCAGCCCCAGCATTTT. This translates into CASSPPAGTSNQPQHF.

In this sample, this clone turned up once. V is TRBV19 and J is TRBJ2-2; tentative D call: TRBD2 (6 bases). The CDR3 is 14 amino acids. V lost 6 bases to trimming and J lost 4 bases, with 12 bases between them. Per the germline V gene, CDR1 is LNHDA and CDR2 is SQIVND (reference sequence). The CDR3 loop reads CASSSRGTTGELFF. The CDR3 bases are TGTGCCAGTAGCTCACGGGGGACCACCGGGGAGCTGTTTTTT.

The rearrangement uses TRBV7-2 and TRBJ2-7, with D possibly matching TRBD1 (6 bases). Germline V lookup: CDR1 SGHTA, CDR2 FQGNSA. CDR3 size: 16 residues. Trimming took off 3 bases at V and 9 bases at J, with 24 bases between the two ends. CDR3 loop: CASSFPRQAHSGGQYF. The CDR3 DNA reads as TGTGCCAGCAGCTTCCCGAGACAGGCGCACTCCGGCGGGCAGTACTTC.

The rearrangement joins TRBV30 to TRBJ1-1, with unresolved D. CDR1 and CDR2 from the germline V gene are GTSNPN and SVGIG (reference sequence). The CDR3 spans 14 residues. V lost 0 bases to trimming and J lost 1 base, with 9 bases between them. Here the CDR3 DNA reads TGTGCCTGGAGTGTGTTGGCAGGGAACACTGAAGCTTTCTTT. This sequence encodes CAWSVLAGNTEAFF.

This chain joins TRBV5-4 and TRBJ1-3; tentative D call: TRBD1 (5 bases). V lost 4 bases and J lost 3, with 14 bases in between. The CDR3 runs to 15 residues. The germline V gene encodes CDR1 SGHNT and CDR2 YYREEE (reference sequence). The CDR3 DNA sequence: TGTGCCAGCAGCGCCCGGGACCTAGGTGGAAACACCATATATTTT. Its translation is CASSARDLGGNTIYF.

CDR3 DNA: TGTGCCAGCAGCTTACTGCAGGGGGGGCCTGAAGCTTTCTTT. It translates to CASSLLQGGPEAFF. The rearrangement joins TRBV7-8 to TRBJ1-1, with 7 positions matching TRBD1. The germline gives CDR1 SGHVS, CDR2 FQNEAQ. V lost 2 bases and J lost 6; bases outside the gene matches: 6. This CDR3 is built from 14 residues.

Written as DNA, the CDR3 is TGTGCCAGCAGCCAGCCTGAAGATACGCAGTATTTT. Translated: CASSQPEDTQYF. This sequence joins TRBV7-6 and TRBJ2-3; D gene uncertain. This CDR3 region has 12 residues. Germline CDR1 SGHVS, CDR2 FNYEAQ. Trimming removed 5 bases at V and 5 bases at J, with 8 bases between.

J is TRBJ1-4 and V is TRBV29-1, with D perhaps TRBD1 (5 bases). The V end lost 4 bases, the J end lost 10 bases, and 13 bases lay between the germline ends. The CDR3 contains 12 residues. CDR1 SQVTM and CDR2 ANQGSEA come from the germline V gene. The CDR3 DNA sequence: TGCAGCGTTGGCTCGGTGGGGCGAAAACTGTTTTTT. Translated: CSVGSVGRKLFF.

This chain uses TRBV6-5 with TRBJ1-2; D is ambiguous. The CDR3 length is 10 residues. The germline CDR1 and CDR2 sequences are MNHEY and SVGAGI. V was clipped by 2 bases and J by 6 bases, with 1 base between them. CDR3: CASSYDGYTF. The CDR3 DNA sequence: TGTGCCAGCAGTTACGATGGCTACACCTTC.

This clone was counted a single time. The V call is TRBV9, the J call TRBJ1-2; D not certain. This CDR3 comprises 14 residues. Germline V lookup: CDR1 SGDLS, CDR2 YYNGEE. V lost 4 bases and J lost 6, with 16 bases in between. CDR3 sequence: CASSSSYREDGYTF. The CDR3 DNA sequence: TGTGCCAGCAGCTCTTCCTATAGAGAAGATGGCTACACCTTC.

The chain joins TRBV7-6 to TRBJ2-5; unclear D gene. Trimming took off 3 bases at V and 2 bases at J, with 13 bases between the two ends. This CDR3 has 15 residues. Per the germline V gene, CDR1 is SGHVS and CDR2 is FNYEAQ. CDR3 bases: TGTGCCAGCAGCTTGTCCAGAGCCCCTCAAGAGACCCAGTACTTC. Amino acid sequence: CASSLSRAPQETQYF.

The chain couples TRBV5-6 to TRBJ1-4; no firm D call. The V and J ends lost 5 bases and 11 bases respectively, with 16 bases between them. Germline loops: CDR1 SGHDT, CDR2 YYEEEE. This CDR3 is 13 amino acids long. CDR3 nucleotide sequence: TGTGCCAGCAGTCTGGTCACCGATTGGAAACTGTTTTTT. Amino acid sequence: CASSLVTDWKLFF.

This chain joins TRBV12-1 and TRBJ1-1. TRBV12-1 is listed as a pseudogene. CDR3 length equals 13 residues. The CDR3 here is CASSFGLDTEAFF. In DNA, the CDR3 is TGTGCCAGCAGCTTCGGGTTGGACACTGAAGCTTTCTTT.

V and J are TRBV6-5 and TRBJ2-3; D perhaps matches TRBD1 (6 bases). Germline V gene lookup returns CDR1 MNHEY and CDR2 SVGAGI. This CDR3 has 15 residues. V was shortened by 0 bases and J by 2 bases, with 9 bases between the two germline ends. DNA of the CDR3: TGTGCCAGCAGTTACTCGGGACAACCCACAGATACGCAGTATTTT. Translating it yields CASSYSGQPTDTQYF.

Of note for this clone: Other DNA sequences from this sample encode an identical CDR3 as well. V usage is TRBV6-5 and J usage is TRBJ2-3, with D unresolved. Trimming left V 2 bases short and J 1 base short, with 4 bases between. From germline, CDR1 is MNHEY and CDR2 SVGAGI. This CDR3 is built from 13 residues. For the CDR3, the DNA is TGTGCCAGCAGTTACCCGGGCACAGATACGCAGTATTTT. It is translated as CASSYPGTDTQYF.

The chain carries TRBV11-1 and TRBJ2-7; D gene ambiguous. Trimming pared 2 bases from V and 4 bases from J, leaving 12 bases between. CDR3 length: 14 residues. Germline V gene data show CDR1 as SGHAT and CDR2 as FQDESV (reference sequence). The DNA of the CDR3 is TGTGCCAGCAGCTTATTAACGGCCGGATACGAGCAGTACTTC. Its translation is CASSLLTAGYEQYF.